This TCR beta chain was documented in a study of blood T cell repertoires in COVID-19. Study in general: There were acute and convalescent COVID-19 samples, and they came from the United States, Italy and Spain.

Germline V gives CDR1 SGHAT, CDR2 FQNNGV. The CDR3 is 16 residues long. The ends were cut back, 3 bases at V and 4 bases at J, with 15 bases in the middle. Per the study methods: Amplification of reference gene primers provided the estimated nucleated cell counts. The repertoire was sequenced with immunoSEQ multiplex PCR; TCRdb's copy has only in-frame clones and lacks some. V and J calls and clone size come straight from that table; D and trimming were deduced from the DNA. The profile shows approximately 350,000 clones, about 90% of them singletons. The sequenced sample consisted of PBMCs or T cells enriched from blood (not recorded which). The chain has TRBV11-2 and TRBJ2-2; a possible D gene is TRBD1 (6 bases). This TCR derives from a woman aged 25-40 years who had recovered from COVID-19. DNA for the CDR3: TGTGCCAGCAGCTTGTTTAGCAGGGGAATCACCGGGGAGCTGTTTTTT. Encoded protein: CASSLFSRGITGELFF.